This TCR beta chain stems from a study of T cell responses to AZD1222 COVID-19 vaccine. Study at large: Pooling of second doses given at about 4 or about 12 weeks was done.

The data were produced by immunoSEQ multiplex PCR, yet TCRdb's version contains in-frame clones alone and is incomplete. The repertoire holds approximately 100,000 clones, with 70% to 90% as singletons. The CDR3 spans 14 residues. Trimming removed 11 bases from V and 6 bases from J, with 23 bases in between. Germline CDR1 MGHDK, CDR2 SYGVNS. The sample here was peripheral blood, taken on day 0 of AZD1222 vaccination. The sequence was collected from an adult in good health. V is TRBV25-1 and J is TRBJ2-7, with D possibly matching TRBD1 (6 bases). This CDR3 is CAPSEKGRGFEQYF. The DNA of the CDR3 is TGTGCCCCCAGTGAAAAGGGCAGGGGCTTCGAGCAGTACTTC.